This T cell receptor beta chain was captured in a study of T cells after yellow fever vaccination. Across the study: SMART-Seq v4 Ultra Low Input prepared the low-cell-number fractions.

TCRdb re-analysed the 5' RACE reads in MiXCR, keeping a single row per CDR3 protein. Among about 580,000 distinct CDR3 sequences listed, around 17% were seen once. In this sample, this clonotype turned up a few times. Looked up from germline, CDR1 is MNHEY and CDR2 is SMNVEV (reference sequence). Trimming left V 10 bases short and J 4 bases short, with 14 bases between. The CDR3 is 12 residues long. The source of this sequence is a man aged 18-30 years who received the YFV17D yellow fever vaccine. This chain links TRBV27 with TRBJ2-7; D might be TRBD1 or TRBD2, each matching 5 bases. This specimen was PBMCs, taken 4 to 5 days after the first yellow fever vaccination. CDR3 in amino acids: CATGTGGYEQYF. The CDR3 DNA sequence: TGTGCCACCGGGACCGGTGGGTACGAGCAGTACTTC.